This T cell receptor (beta chain) comes out of a study of cytomegalovirus exposure and HLA in healthy donors. Vbeta (60) and Jbeta (13) primers were used in the PCR. Assay used: immunoSEQ multiplex PCR; TCRdb lists only in-frame clones, some missing. Of some 180,000 clones listed, roughly three quarters were seen once; the top ten hold 2.9%. The CDR3 has 14 amino acids. Deletions cut 5 bases from V and 1 base from J, with 9 bases between. The germline gives CDR1 LNHDA, CDR2 SQIVND (reference sequence). This clone was observed a single time. Input material: PBMCs. The gene calls are TRBV19 and TRBJ2-1, with a tentative D call TRBD1 (6 bases). The clonotype originates from a male donor in good health and CMV-seronegative. In DNA, the CDR3 is TGTGCCAGTAGTCACAGGGTTTCCTACAATGAGCAGTTCTTC. It yields the protein CASSHRVSYNEQFF.